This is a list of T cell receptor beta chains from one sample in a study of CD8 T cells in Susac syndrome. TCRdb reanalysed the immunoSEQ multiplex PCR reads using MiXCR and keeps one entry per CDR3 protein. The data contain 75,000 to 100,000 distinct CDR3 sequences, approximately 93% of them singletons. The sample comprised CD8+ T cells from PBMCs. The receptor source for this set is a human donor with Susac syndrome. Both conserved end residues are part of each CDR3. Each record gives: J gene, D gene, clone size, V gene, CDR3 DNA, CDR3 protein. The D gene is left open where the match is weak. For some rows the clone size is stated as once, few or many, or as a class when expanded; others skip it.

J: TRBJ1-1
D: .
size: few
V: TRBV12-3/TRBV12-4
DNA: TGTGCCAGCAACCACCGGGGTATAAGGAACACTGAAGCTTTCTTT
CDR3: CASNHRGIRNTEAFF

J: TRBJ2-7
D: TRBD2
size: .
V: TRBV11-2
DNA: TGTGCCAGCAGCTTAGATCTAGCGGGAGTCTACCACACCTCCTACGAGCAGTACTTC
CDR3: CASSLDLAGVYHTSYEQYF

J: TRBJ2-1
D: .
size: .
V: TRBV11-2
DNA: TGTGCCAGCAGCTTCCTTATAAATGAGCAGTTCTTC
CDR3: CASSFLINEQFF

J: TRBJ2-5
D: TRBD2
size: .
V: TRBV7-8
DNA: TGTGCCAGCAGCCACCCGGGCATCCGCGGGGGGGAAGAGACCCAGTACTTC
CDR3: CASSHPGIRGGEETQYF

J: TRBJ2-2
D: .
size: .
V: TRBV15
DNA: TGTGCCACCAGCAGAGATCTTTCGGATCAGCTGTTTTTT
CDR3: CATSRDLSDQLFF

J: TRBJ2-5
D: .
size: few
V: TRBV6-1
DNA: TGTGCCGCACAGGGGGAGGGTCCAGAGACCCAGTACTTC
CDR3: CAAQGEGPETQYF

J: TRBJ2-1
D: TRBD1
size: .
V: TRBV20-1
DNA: TGCAGTGCTAGAGAAACGGGACAGGGGTACGATGAGCAGTTCTTC
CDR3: CSARETGQGYDEQFF

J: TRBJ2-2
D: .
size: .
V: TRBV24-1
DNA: TGTGCCACCAGTGATTTGGGCGGGGAGCTGTTTTTT
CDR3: CATSDLGGELFF

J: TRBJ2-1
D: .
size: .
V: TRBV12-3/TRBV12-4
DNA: TGTGCCAGCAGTTTAGTTAGCGATGAGCAGTTCTTC
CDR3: CASSLVSDEQFF

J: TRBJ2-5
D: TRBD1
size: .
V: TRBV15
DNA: TGTGCCACGGGACAGGTCGAGGGGGAGACCCAGTACTTC
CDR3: CATGQVEGETQYF

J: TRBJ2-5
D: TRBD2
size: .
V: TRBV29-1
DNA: TGCAGCGTAGGACTAGCGGGATCCCAAGAGACCCAGTACTTC
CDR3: CSVGLAGSQETQYF

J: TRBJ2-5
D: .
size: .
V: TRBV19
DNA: TGTGCCAGTAGTATTCGGGGGACAACACAAGAGACCCAGTACTTC
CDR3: CASSIRGTTQETQYF

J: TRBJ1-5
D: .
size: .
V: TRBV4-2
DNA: TGTGCCAGCAGCCAAGAACTGCTCAGCAATCAGCCCCAGCATTTT
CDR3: CASSQELLSNQPQHF

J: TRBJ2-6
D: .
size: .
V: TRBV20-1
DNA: TGCAGTGCGCCAATCATTTCGGGGCTAAGCTCTGGGGCCAACGTCCTGACTTTC
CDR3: CSAPIISGLSSGANVLTF

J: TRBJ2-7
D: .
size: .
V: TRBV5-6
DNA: TGTGCCAGCTCTCGTCTTGCCAGTTCCTACGAGCAGTACTTC
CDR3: CASSRLASSYEQYF

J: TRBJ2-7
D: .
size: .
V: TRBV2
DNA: TGTGCCAGCAGATCAACAGGGCAATGGGGGAGATATGTCTACGAGCAGTACTTC
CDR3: CASRSTGQWGRYVYEQYF

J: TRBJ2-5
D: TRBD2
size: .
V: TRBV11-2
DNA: TGTGCCAGCAGCGGTTATTTGACTAGCGGGGTCAAAGAGACCCAGTACTTC
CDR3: CASSGYLTSGVKETQYF

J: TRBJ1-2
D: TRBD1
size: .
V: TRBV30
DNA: TGTGCCTGGAGTCCCACAGGGGACTATGGCTACACCTTC
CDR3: CAWSPTGDYGYTF

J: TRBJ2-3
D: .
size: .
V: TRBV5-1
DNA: TGCGCCAGCAGCTGGGACCCGAGCACAGATACGCAGTATTTT
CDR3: CASSWDPSTDTQYF

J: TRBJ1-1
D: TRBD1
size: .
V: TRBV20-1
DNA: TGCAGTGCTAGAGATGGTCAGGGGGACACTGAAGCTTTCTTT
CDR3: CSARDGQGDTEAFF

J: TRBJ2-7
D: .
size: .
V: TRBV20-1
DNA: TGCAGTGCTATTTGGGGGTTAACCTACGAGCAGTACTTC
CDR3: CSAIWGLTYEQYF

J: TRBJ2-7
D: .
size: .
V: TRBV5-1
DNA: TGCGCCAGCAGCAGTTTCCGGGGTACCGAGTACGAGCAGTACTTC
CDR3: CASSSFRGTEYEQYF

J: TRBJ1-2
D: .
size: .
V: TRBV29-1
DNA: TGCAGCGTGCCCGGACAGCGCGGTCGAACCTTC
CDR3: CSVPGQRGRTF

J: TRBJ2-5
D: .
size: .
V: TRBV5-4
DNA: TGTGCCAGCAGCCCTGGGGTGACCCAGTACTTC
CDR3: CASSPGVTQYF

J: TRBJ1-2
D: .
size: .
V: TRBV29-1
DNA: TGCAGCGTCACCCAAATGCCTCTCATTGACTATGGCTACACCTTC
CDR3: CSVTQMPLIDYGYTF

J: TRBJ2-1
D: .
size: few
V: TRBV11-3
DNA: TGTGCCAGCAGCTTAGGGGAGGATGAGCAGTTCTTC
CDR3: CASSLGEDEQFF

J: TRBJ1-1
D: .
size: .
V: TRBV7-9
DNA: TGTGCCAGCAGCTCCAACACAGCCCCGAACACTGAAGCTTTCTTT
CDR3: CASSSNTAPNTEAFF

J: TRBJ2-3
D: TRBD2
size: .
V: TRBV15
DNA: TGTGCCACCAGCGGGTCGCGGGGGGGACGATCTCCAGATACGCAGTATTTT
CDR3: CATSGSRGGRSPDTQYF

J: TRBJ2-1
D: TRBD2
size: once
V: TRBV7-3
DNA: TGTGCCAGCAGCTCGGGACTAGCGGGAGGAAATGAGCAGTTCTTC
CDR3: CASSSGLAGGNEQFF

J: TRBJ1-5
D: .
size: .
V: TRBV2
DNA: TGTGCCAGCAGCCCAACGGGCAGGTTCGCGGGTCAGCCCCAGCATTTT
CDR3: CASSPTGRFAGQPQHF

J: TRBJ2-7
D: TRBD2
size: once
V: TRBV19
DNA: TGTGCCAGTAGTATTTCGAGCGGGGAATACGAGCAGTACTTC
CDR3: CASSISSGEYEQYF

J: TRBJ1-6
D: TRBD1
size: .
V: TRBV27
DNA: TGTGCCAGCAGCTCGGACAGGGGCTCCTATAATTCACCCCTCCACTTT
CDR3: CASSSDRGSYNSPLHF

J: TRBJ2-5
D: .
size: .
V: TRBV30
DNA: TGTGCCTGGAGTGGGCTAATTGGAGAGACCCAGTACTTC
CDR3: CAWSGLIGETQYF

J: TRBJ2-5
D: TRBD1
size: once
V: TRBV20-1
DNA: TGCAGTGCCCTAGGGACAGATTTTTGGGAGACCCAGTACTTC
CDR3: CSALGTDFWETQYF

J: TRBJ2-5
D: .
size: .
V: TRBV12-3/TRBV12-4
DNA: TGTGCCAGCAGTCTGATTAATTCGGGCCAGTACTTC
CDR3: CASSLINSGQYF